Each of the 30 T cell receptor beta chains below was sequenced from the same sample in a study of cytomegalovirus exposure and HLA in healthy donors. Use of 60 Vbeta and 13 Jbeta primers characterized the PCR. Data came from immunoSEQ multiplex PCR; TCRdb stores just in-frame clones and leaves some out. The table lists roughly 130,000 clones, roughly two thirds of them singletons. The sequenced material came from PBMCs. The receptors come from a man aged 25-45 years in good health and CMV-seropositive.

This chain joins TRBV5-5 and TRBJ1-2; TRBD1 aligns across 8 bases. The CDR3 is 13 amino acids. Germline CDR1 and CDR2: SGHKS and YYEKEE (reference sequence). Trimming cost V 4 bases and J 8 bases; bases outside gene matches: 7. The CDR3 loop reads CASSPTGEVGYTF. For the CDR3, the DNA is TGTGCCAGCAGCCCGACAGGGGAAGTGGGCTACACCTTC.

The gene calls are TRBV11-3 and TRBJ2-1; the D gene is possibly TRBD2 (6 bases). The V end was cut by 0 bases, the J end by 4 bases, with 13 bases between. Germline CDR1 is SGHNT and CDR2 is YENEEA. This CDR3 has 16 amino acids. CDR3 amino acids: CASSLDGSGSYNEQFF. Here the CDR3 DNA reads TGTGCCAGCAGCTTAGATGGTAGCGGAAGTTACAATGAGCAGTTCTTC.

The chain joins TRBV2 to TRBJ2-6; 8 positions agree with TRBD1. The CDR3 sequence is 17 residues long. Germline CDR1 reads SNHLY; CDR2 reads FYNNEI. V shed 11 bases and J 0 bases; nucleotides not matched to a gene: 12. CDR3 in DNA: TGTGCCGGAGAGATACAGGGGGGAGACTCTGGGGCCAACGTCCTGACTTTC. Its protein product is CAGEIQGGDSGANVLTF.

The chain couples TRBV6-6 to TRBJ2-1, with D possibly TRBD2 on 5 matching bases. The CDR3 consists of 14 residues. Deletions cut 2 bases from V and 6 bases from J, with 11 bases between. Per germline, CDR1 MNHNY and CDR2 SVGAGI (reference sequence). CDR3 DNA sequence: TGTGCCAGCAGTTACGGGTGGGGAGTCAATGAGCAGTTCTTC. Translating it yields CASSYGWGVNEQFF.

The V gene is TRBV4-3, the J gene TRBJ2-3; D ambiguous. This CDR3 spans 17 amino acids. The V gene's germline CDR1 is LGHNA and CDR2 YSLEER. Trimming shortened V by 2 bases and J by 0 bases, and 15 bases separated the two germline ends. The CDR3 DNA follows: TGCGCCAGCAGCCAACTACCCAGCGCAACTAGCACAGATACGCAGTATTTT. Its protein product is CASSQLPSATSTDTQYF.

The rearrangement joins TRBV27 to TRBJ1-1, with TRBD1 matching over 8 bases. CDR1 and CDR2 (germline): MNHEY, SMNVEV (reference sequence). The CDR3 length is 15 residues. V was clipped by 3 bases and J by 4 bases; unmatched bases: 7. The CDR3 DNA reads TGTGCCAGCAGTTTTCAGGGGGCAACACCCACTGAAGCTTTCTTT. The encoded protein is CASSFQGATPTEAFF.

The DNA of the CDR3 is TGTGCCACCAGCAGACCACCCGCCAGGTCAGATACGCAGTATTTT. Protein sequence: CATSRPPARSDTQYF. V is TRBV15 and J is TRBJ2-3; no reliable D call. The CDR3 contains 15 residues. Germline V gene sequence: CDR1 LNHNV, CDR2 YYDKDF (reference sequence). Deletions cut 2 bases from V and 4 bases from J, with 13 bases between.

The V gene is TRBV5-1, the J gene TRBJ2-7, with 7 nucleotides matching TRBD1. Germline assignment: CDR1 SGHRS and CDR2 YFSETQ. V lost 0 bases and J lost 3; bases outside the gene matches: 6. The CDR3 is made up of 15 amino acids. CDR3 protein: CASSLASGTVYEQYF. The DNA of the CDR3 is TGCGCCAGCAGCTTGGCCTCGGGGACAGTCTACGAGCAGTACTTC.

The J gene is TRBJ1-2, the V gene TRBV27, with D unresolved. The V end lost 4 bases, the J end lost 2 bases, and 14 bases lay between the germline ends. The CDR3 is made up of 15 amino acids. CDR1 is MNHEY and CDR2 is SMNVEV in the germline V gene (reference sequence). CDR3 loop: CASSSDGGRNYGYTF. DNA of the CDR3: TGTGCCAGCAGTTCGGATGGTGGGAGGAACTATGGCTACACCTTC.

The CDR3 here is CASSLEAGRGYTF. DNA of the CDR3: TGCGCCAGCAGCTTGGAGGCAGGGCGTGGCTACACCTTC. V usage is TRBV5-1 and J usage is TRBJ1-2, with D possibly TRBD1 on 5 matching bases. Trimming pared 0 bases from V and 7 bases from J, leaving 10 bases between. CDR1 SGHRS and CDR2 YFSETQ come from the germline V gene. This CDR3 region has 13 residues.

This chain joins TRBV14 and TRBJ1-3, with 8 positions matching TRBD1. CDR1 is SGHDN and CDR2 is FVKESK in the germline V gene. The CDR3 totals 14 residues. V trimming: 4 bases; J trimming: 4 bases; junction bases outside the gene matches: 3. CDR3: CASSPGQGGNTIYF. CDR3 nucleotides: TGTGCCAGCAGCCCCGGACAGGGAGGAAACACCATATATTTT.

The V and J genes are TRBV2 and TRBJ2-7; D uncertain. V lost 2 bases to trimming and J lost 4 bases, with 6 bases between them. This CDR3 has 12 residues. In germline, CDR1 is SNHLY, CDR2 FYNNEI. The CDR3 sequence: CASSEPTYEQYF. The CDR3 DNA follows: TGTGCCAGCAGTGAACCAACATACGAGCAGTACTTC.

The chain joins TRBV9 to TRBJ1-1; 11 bases map to TRBD1. CDR1 and CDR2 (germline): SGDLS, YYNGEE. The V gene end was trimmed by 4 bases and the J gene end by 4 bases; junction bases not matched to a gene: 9. CDR3 length equals 16 residues. The CDR3 region has the DNA TGTGCCAGCAGCCCTCGGACAGGGGGCATAGTCACTGAAGCTTTCTTT. It translates to CASSPRTGGIVTEAFF.

This rearrangement joins TRBV9 to TRBJ2-1, with TRBD2 identical over 8 bases. The V gene's germline CDR1 is SGDLS and CDR2 YYNGEE. The V segment lost 5 bases and the J segment 7 bases; nucleotides outside the gene matches: 11. CDR3 length: 15 amino acids. In DNA form, the CDR3 reads TGTGCCAGCAGTTCAATCGGGACTAGTGGAAATGAGCAGTTCTTC. As protein: CASSSIGTSGNEQFF.

The J gene is TRBJ2-7, the V gene TRBV7-8; no clear D. V was shortened by 1 base and J by 1 base, with 11 bases between the two germline ends. The germline V gene encodes CDR1 SGHVS and CDR2 FQNEAQ. The CDR3 extends over 15 amino acids. CDR3 coding DNA: TGTGCCAGCAGCTTAGAATTCGGCAGGTCCTACGAGCAGTACTTC. Its translation is CASSLEFGRSYEQYF.

The V gene is TRBV4-2, the J gene TRBJ2-2, with 9 nucleotides matching TRBD1. This CDR3 region has 17 residues. With 4 bases clipped from V and 0 bases from J, the junction kept 6 bases outside the gene matches. Germline V gives CDR1 LGHNA, CDR2 YNFKEQ. In DNA form, the CDR3 reads TGTGCCAGCAGCCCGACAGGGGGGAGTACGAACACCGGGGAGCTGTTTTTT. Translation gives CASSPTGGSTNTGELFF.

This clone was counted a few times. The V and J genes are TRBV19 and TRBJ2-7, with D possibly TRBD1 on 7 matching bases. The germline V gene encodes CDR1 LNHDA and CDR2 SQIVND (reference sequence). CDR3 length: 14 residues. Trimming took 6 bases from V and 1 from J, leaving 13 bases between them. The CDR3 DNA follows: TGTGCCAGTAGCTTCGGGGGACAGTCCTACGAGCAGTACTTC. It specifies CASSFGGQSYEQYF.

The CDR3, as DNA: TGTGCCAGCTCACCACCGCCGGGACAGGGGTTTGAAAAACTGTTTTTT. Translating it yields CASSPPPGQGFEKLFF. V usage is TRBV18 and J usage is TRBJ1-4; 10 bases match TRBD1. The CDR3 is made up of 16 amino acids. The V gene's germline CDR1 is KGHSH and CDR2 LQKENI. The V segment lost 0 bases and the J segment 7 bases; nucleotides outside the gene matches: 5.

The rearrangement uses TRBV28 and TRBJ2-7; D possibly corresponds to TRBD1 (5 bases). The CDR3 spans 13 residues. The germline V and J ends were trimmed by 5 bases and 4 bases, with 12 bases remaining between them. Germline-derived CDR1 and CDR2 are MDHEN and SYDVKM. CDR3 amino acids: CASSVKGNYEQYF. In DNA form, the CDR3 reads TGTGCCAGCAGTGTTAAGGGGAATTACGAGCAGTACTTC.

The V call is TRBV29-1, the J call TRBJ2-7; possibly TRBD1 for D (5 bases). CDR1 is SQVTM, CDR2 ANQGSEA, per germline. The CDR3 spans 12 residues. Trimming removed 0 bases from V and 12 bases from J, with 15 bases in between. The DNA for the CDR3 is TGCAGCGTTGAAGAGGGCCAGGGAATACGGTACTTC. Its translation: CSVEEGQGIRYF.

This rearrangement joins TRBV11-2 to TRBJ1-2; TRBD1 is a possible D gene (6 bases). Germline V gives CDR1 SGHAT, CDR2 FQNNGV. The CDR3 is made up of 13 amino acids. The V gene lost 5 bases and the J gene lost 2 bases, with 9 bases spanning the gap. CDR3 sequence: CASSTDRNYGYTF. In DNA form, the CDR3 reads TGTGCCAGCAGCACAGACAGGAACTATGGCTACACCTTC.

The chain links TRBV4-1 to TRBJ1-5; 8 nucleotides align to TRBD1. CDR3 size: 16 residues. The V and J ends lost 4 bases and 8 bases, in that order; junction bases with no gene match: 13. Germline values: CDR1 MGHRA, CDR2 YSYEKL. The CDR3 reads CASSRNAGQGGEPQHF. DNA of the CDR3: TGCGCCAGCAGCCGTAATGCTGGACAGGGAGGGGAGCCCCAGCATTTT.

J is TRBJ1-1 and V is TRBV6-6; D is perhaps TRBD1 (6 bases). This CDR3 is 13 amino acids long. Trimming took off 4 bases at V and 7 bases at J, with 13 bases between the two ends. Germline V gene lookup returns CDR1 MNHNY and CDR2 SVGAGI (reference sequence). The DNA of the CDR3 is TGTGCCAGCAGTTCGGAGGGGGGGGGTGAAGCTTTCTTT. It codes for CASSSEGGGEAFF.

V usage is TRBV4-2 and J usage is TRBJ2-7; 8 positions agree with TRBD2. Unmatched junction bases numbered 8, after V lost 1 base and J lost 3 bases. Per germline, CDR1 LGHNA and CDR2 YNFKEQ. CDR3 length: 16 residues. CDR3 DNA: TGTGCCAGCAGCCAAGCCATCCCCAGCGGGAGCTACGAGCAGTACTTC. It specifies CASSQAIPSGSYEQYF.

The chain joins TRBV10-1 to TRBJ2-1; D is possibly TRBD2 (6 bases). V lost 5 bases to trimming and J lost 5 bases, with 13 bases between them. Per germline, CDR1 WNHNN and CDR2 SYGVQD (reference sequence). The CDR3 is made up of 14 amino acids. CDR3 bases: TGCGCCAGCAGTTTCCCGGGGGATCACAATGAGCAGTTCTTC. Its translation: CASSFPGDHNEQFF.

This clone showed up just once. The V call is TRBV9, the J call TRBJ1-2; 8 nucleotides match TRBD1. Germline-derived CDR1 and CDR2 are SGDLS and YYNGEE. The CDR3 runs 16 residues. Losses at the gene ends were 3 bases for V and 4 bases for J; bases not matched to a gene: 11. CDR3 bases: TGTGCCAGCAGCGGTAAACCAGGGGGCTTCGTCTATGGCTACACCTTC. It specifies CASSGKPGGFVYGYTF. Full variable domain (rest looked up from reference TRBV9 and TRBJ1-2): DSGVTQTPKHLITATGQRVTLRCSPRSGDLSVYWYQQSLDQGLQFLIQYYNGEERAKGNILERFSAQQFPDLHSELNLSSLELGDSALYFCASSGKPGGFVYGYTFGSGTRLTVV.

The chain carries TRBV2 and TRBJ2-3; 8 bases match TRBD2. CDR3 length: 15 amino acids. Germline V gene lookup returns CDR1 SNHLY and CDR2 FYNNEI. Unmatched junction bases numbered 8, after V lost 7 bases and J lost 2 bases. The CDR3 here is CASTGLAGPTDTQYF. CDR3 nucleotides: TGTGCCAGCACGGGGCTAGCGGGCCCCACAGATACGCAGTATTTT.

V usage is TRBV5-1 and J usage is TRBJ1-1; weak D call: TRBD1 (5 bases). V dropped 0 bases and J dropped 1 base, with 10 bases sitting between them. CDR3 size: 15 residues. Germline V CDR1 and CDR2: SGHRS, YFSETQ. CDR3 sequence: CASSLDGGSNTEAFF. CDR3 DNA sequence: TGCGCCAGCAGCTTGGACGGGGGTTCGAACACTGAAGCTTTCTTT.

This clone was found a few times. The chain combines TRBV18 with TRBJ2-5, with 13 bases matching TRBD2. Looked up from germline, CDR1 is KGHSH and CDR2 is LQKENI. This CDR3 contains 18 residues. V shed 3 bases, J shed 6 bases, and the junction held 13 bases outside the gene matches. The CDR3 DNA sequence: TGTGCCAGCTCACCCCCCGTCGGGACTAGCGGGATAGGAAAGACCCAGTACTTC. Residues: CASSPPVGTSGIGKTQYF.

The DNA for the CDR3 is TGTGCCATCAAAAATGGGGACAGGGGTCGATTCTCTGGGGCCAACGTCCTGACTTTC. Encoded protein: CAIKNGDRGRFSGANVLTF. J is TRBJ2-6 and V is TRBV10-3; 10 bases line up with TRBD1. Germline-derived CDR1 and CDR2 are ENHRY and SYGVKD. V dropped 7 bases and J dropped 0; count of bases not matched to a gene: 12. CDR3 length equals 19 residues.